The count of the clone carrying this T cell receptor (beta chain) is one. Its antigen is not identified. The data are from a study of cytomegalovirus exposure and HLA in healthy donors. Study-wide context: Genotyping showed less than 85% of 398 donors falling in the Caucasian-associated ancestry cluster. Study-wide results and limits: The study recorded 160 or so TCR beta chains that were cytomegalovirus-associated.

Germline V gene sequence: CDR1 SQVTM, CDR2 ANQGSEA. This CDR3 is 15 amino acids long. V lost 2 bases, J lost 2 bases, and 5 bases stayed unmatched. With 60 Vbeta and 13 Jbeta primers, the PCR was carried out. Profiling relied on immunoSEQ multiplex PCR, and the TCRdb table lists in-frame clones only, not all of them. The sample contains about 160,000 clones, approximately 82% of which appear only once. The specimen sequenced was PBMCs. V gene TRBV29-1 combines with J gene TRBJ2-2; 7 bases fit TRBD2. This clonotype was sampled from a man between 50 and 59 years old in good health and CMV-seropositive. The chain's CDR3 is CSVETERGNTGELFF. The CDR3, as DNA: TGCAGCGTTGAAACAGAGCGGGGAAACACCGGGGAGCTGTTTTTT.